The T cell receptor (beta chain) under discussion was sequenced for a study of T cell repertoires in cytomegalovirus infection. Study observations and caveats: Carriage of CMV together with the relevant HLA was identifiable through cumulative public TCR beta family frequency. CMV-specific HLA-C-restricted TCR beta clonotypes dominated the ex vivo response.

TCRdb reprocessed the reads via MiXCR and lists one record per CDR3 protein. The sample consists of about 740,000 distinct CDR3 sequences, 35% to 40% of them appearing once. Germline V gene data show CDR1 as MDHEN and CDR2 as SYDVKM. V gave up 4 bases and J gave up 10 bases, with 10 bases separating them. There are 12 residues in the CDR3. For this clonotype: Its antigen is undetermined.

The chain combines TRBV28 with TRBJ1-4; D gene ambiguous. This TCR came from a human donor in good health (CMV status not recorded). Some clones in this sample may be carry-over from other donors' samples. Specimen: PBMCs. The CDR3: CASSSPTGKLFF. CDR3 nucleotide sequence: TGTGCCAGCAGTTCACCGACGGGAAAACTGTTTTTT.